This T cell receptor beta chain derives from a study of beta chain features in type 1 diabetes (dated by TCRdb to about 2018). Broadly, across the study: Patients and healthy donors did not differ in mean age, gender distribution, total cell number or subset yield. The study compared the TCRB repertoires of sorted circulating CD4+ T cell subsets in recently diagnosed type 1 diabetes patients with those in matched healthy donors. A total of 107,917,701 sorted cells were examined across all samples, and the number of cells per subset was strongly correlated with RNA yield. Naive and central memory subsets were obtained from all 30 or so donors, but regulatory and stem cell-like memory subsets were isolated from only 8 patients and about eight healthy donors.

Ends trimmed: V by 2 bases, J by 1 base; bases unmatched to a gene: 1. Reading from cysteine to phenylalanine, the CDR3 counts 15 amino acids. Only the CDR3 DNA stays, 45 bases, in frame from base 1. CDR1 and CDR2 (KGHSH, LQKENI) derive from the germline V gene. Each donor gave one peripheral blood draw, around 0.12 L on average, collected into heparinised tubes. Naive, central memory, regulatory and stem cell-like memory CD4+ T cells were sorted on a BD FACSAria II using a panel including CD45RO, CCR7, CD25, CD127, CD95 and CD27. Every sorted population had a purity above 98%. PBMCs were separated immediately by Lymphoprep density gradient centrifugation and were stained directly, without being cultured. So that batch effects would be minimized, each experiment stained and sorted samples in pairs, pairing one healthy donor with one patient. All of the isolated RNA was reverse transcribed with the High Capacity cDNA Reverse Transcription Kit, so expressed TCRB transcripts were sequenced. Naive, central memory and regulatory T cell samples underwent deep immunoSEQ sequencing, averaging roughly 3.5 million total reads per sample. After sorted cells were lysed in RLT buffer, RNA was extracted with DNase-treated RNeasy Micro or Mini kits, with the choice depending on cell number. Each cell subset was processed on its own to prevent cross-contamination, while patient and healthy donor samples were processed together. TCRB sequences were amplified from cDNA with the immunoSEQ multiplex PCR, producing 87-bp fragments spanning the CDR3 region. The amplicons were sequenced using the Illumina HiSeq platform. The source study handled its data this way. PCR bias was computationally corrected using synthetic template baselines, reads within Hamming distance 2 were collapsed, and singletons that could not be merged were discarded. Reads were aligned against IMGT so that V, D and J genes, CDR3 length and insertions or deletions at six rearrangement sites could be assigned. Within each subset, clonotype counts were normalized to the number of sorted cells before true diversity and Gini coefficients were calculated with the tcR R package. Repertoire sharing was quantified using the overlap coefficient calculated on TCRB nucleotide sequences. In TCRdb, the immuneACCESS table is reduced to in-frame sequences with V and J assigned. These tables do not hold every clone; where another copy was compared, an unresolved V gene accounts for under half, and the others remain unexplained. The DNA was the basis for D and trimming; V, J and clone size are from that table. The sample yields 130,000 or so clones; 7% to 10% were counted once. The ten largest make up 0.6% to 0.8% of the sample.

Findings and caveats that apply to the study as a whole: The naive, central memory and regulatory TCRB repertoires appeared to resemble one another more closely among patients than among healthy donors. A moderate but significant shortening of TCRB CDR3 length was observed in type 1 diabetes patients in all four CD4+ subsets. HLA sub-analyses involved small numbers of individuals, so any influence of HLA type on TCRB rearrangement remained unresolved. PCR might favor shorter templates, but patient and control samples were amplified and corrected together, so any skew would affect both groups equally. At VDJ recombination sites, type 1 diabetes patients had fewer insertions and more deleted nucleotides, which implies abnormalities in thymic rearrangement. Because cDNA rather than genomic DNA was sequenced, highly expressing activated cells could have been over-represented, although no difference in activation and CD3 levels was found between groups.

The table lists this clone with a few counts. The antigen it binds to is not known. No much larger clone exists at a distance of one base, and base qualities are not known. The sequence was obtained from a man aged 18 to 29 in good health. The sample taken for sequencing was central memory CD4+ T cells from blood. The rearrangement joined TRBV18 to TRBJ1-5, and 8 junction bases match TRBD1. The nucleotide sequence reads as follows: TGTGCCAGCTCACCAGACAGGGGAAGCAATCAGCCCCAGCATTTT. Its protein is CASSPDRGSNQPQHF.